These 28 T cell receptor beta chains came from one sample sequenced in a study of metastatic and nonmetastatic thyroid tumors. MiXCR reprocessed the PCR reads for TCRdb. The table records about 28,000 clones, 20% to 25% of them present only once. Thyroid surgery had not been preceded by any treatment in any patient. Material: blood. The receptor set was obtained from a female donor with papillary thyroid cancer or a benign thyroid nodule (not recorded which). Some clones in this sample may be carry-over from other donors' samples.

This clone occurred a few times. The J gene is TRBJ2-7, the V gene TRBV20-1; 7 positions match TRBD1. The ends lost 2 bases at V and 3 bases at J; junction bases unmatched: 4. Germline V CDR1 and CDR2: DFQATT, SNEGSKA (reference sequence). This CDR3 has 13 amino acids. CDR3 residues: CSARQQGNYEQYF. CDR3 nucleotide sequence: TGCAGTGCTAGACAACAGGGGAACTACGAGCAGTACTTC.

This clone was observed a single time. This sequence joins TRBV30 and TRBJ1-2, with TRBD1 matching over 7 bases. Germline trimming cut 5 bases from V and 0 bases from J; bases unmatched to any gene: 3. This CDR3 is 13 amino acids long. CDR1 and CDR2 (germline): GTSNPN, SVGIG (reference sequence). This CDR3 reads CAWQGQTNYGYTF. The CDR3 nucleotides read TGTGCCTGGCAGGGACAGACTAACTATGGCTACACCTTC.

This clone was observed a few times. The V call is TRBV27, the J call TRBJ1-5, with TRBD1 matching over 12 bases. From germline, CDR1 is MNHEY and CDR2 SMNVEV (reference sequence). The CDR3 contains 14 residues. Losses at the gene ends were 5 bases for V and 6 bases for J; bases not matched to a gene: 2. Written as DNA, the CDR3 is TGTGCCAGCAGTGAGGGACAGGGGGCTCAGCCCCAGCATTTT. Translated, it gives CASSEGQGAQPQHF.

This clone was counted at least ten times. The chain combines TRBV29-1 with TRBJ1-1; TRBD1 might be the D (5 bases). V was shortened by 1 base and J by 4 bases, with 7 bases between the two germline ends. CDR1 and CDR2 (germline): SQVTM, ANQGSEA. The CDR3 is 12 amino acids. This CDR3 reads CSVEAGFTEAFF. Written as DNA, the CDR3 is TGCAGCGTTGAAGCAGGGTTCACTGAAGCTTTCTTT. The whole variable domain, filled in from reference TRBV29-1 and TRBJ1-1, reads SAVISQKPSRDICQRGTSLTIQCQVDSQVTMMFWYRQQPGQSLTLIATANQGSEATYESGFVIDKFPISRPNLTFSTLTVSNMSPEDSSIYLCSVEAGFTEAFFGQGTRLTVV.

The CDR3 region has the DNA TGCGCCAGCAGCCAAGGCGTCCGGTCCTACGAGCAGTACTTC. Translation gives CASSQGVRSYEQYF. V and J are TRBV4-1 and TRBJ2-7; no definite D call. V was clipped by 1 base and J by 1 base, with 8 bases between them. The CDR3 covers 14 residues. Germline CDR1 reads MGHRA; CDR2 reads YSYEKL.

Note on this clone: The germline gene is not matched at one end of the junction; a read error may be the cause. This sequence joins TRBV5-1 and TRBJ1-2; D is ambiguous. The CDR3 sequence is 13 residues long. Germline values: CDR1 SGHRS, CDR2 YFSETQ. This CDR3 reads CASSLQTTESYTF. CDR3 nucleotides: TGCGCCAGCAGCCTTCAGACAACTGAAAGCTACACGTTC.

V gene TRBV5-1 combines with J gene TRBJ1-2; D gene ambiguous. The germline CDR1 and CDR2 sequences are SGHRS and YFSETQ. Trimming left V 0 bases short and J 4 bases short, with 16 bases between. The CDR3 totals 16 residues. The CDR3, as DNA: TGCGCCAGCAGCTTGGGGCGCAGCGACTCTGGCTATGGCTACACCTTC. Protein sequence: CASSLGRSDSGYGYTF.

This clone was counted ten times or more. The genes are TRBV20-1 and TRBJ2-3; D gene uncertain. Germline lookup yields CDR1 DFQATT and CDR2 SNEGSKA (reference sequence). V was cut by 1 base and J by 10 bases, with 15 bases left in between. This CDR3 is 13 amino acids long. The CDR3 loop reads CSARGVFESSQYF. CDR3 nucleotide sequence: TGCAGTGCTAGAGGGGTTTTTGAGAGTTCGCAGTATTTT.

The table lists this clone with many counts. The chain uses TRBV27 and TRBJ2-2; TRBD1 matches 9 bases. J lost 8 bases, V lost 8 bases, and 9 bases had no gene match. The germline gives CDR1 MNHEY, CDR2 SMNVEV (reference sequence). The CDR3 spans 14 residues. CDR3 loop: CASLGQGSSGELFF. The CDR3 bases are TGTGCCAGCTTGGGACAGGGAAGTTCGGGGGAGCTGTTTTTT.

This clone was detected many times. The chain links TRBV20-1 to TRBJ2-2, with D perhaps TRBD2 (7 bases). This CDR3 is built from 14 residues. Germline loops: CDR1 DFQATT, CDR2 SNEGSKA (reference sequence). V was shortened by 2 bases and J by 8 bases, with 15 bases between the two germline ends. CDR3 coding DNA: TGCAGTGCTAGAATGGGGGGGGCCGGTGGGGAGCTGTTTTTT. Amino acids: CSARMGGAGGELFF.

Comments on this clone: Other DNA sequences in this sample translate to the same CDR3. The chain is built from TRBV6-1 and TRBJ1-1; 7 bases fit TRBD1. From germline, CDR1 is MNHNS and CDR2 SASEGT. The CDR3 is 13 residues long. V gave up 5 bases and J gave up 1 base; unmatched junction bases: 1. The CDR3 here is CASSNRGNTEAFF. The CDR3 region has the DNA TGTGCCAGCAGTAACAGGGGGAACACTGAAGCTTTCTTT.

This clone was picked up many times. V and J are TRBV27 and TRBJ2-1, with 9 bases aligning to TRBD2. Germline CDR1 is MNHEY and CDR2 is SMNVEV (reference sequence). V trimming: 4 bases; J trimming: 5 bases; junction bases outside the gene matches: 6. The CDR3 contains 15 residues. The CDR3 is CASSSGLAVDNEQFF. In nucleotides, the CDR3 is TGTGCCAGCAGTTCGGGACTAGCCGTGGACAATGAGCAGTTCTTC.

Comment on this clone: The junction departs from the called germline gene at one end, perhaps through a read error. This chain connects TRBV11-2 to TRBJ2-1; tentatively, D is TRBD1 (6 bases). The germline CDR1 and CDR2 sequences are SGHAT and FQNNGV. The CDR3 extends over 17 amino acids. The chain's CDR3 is CVSSDSNRVYSYNEQFF. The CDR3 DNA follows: TGTGTCAGCAGCGATTCGAACAGGGTGTACTCCTACAATGAGCAGTTCTTC.

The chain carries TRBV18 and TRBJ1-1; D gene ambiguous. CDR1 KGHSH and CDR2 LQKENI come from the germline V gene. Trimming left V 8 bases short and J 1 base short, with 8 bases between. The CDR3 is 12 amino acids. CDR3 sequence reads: CASKNSNTEAFF. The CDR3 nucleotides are TGTGCCAGCAAAAATTCGAACACTGAAGCTTTCTTT.

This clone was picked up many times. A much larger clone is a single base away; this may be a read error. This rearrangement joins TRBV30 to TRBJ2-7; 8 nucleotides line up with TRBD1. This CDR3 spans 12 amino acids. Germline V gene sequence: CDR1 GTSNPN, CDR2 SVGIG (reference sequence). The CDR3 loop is CARSVRGREQYF. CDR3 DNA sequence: TGTGCCCGGAGTGTCAGGGGGCGTGAGCAGTACTTC.

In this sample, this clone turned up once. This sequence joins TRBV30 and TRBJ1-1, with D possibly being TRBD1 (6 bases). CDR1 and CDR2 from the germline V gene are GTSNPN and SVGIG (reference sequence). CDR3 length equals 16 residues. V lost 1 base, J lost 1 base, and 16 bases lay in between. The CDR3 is CAWSGAESGQNTEAFF. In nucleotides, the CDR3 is TGTGCCTGGAGTGGAGCTGAATCGGGACAGAACACTGAAGCTTTCTTT.

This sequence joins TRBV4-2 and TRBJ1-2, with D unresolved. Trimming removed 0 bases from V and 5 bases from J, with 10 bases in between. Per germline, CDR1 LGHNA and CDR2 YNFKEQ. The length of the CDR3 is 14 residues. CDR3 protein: CASSQDRLDYGYTF. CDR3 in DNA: TGTGCCAGCAGCCAAGACAGATTGGATTATGGCTACACCTTC.

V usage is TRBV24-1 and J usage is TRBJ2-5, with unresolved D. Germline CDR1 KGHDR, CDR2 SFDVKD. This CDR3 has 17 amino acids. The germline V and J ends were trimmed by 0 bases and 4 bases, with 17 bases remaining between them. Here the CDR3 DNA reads TGTGCCACCAGTGATTTGCATCCGTATATGAGAGGAGAGACCCAGTACTTC. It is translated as CATSDLHPYMRGETQYF.

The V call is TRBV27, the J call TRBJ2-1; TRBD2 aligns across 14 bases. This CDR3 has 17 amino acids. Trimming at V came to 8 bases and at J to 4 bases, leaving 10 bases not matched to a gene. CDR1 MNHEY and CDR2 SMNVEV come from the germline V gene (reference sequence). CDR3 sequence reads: CASGTGLAGVLYNEQFF. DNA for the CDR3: TGTGCCAGCGGTACGGGACTAGCGGGGGTATTATACAATGAGCAGTTCTTC.

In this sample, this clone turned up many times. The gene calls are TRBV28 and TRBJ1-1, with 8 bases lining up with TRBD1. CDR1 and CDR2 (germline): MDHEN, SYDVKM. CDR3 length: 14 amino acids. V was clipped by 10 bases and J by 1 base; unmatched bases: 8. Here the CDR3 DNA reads TGTGCCACCCTCTACGGGACAGGGAACACTGAAGCTTTCTTT. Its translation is CATLYGTGNTEAFF.

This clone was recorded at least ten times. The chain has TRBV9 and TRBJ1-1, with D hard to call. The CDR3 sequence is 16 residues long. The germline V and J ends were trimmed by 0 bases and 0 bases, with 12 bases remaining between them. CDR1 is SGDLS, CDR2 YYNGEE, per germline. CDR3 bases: TGTGCCAGCAGCGTAGGAGGTGGTGTTATGAACACTGAAGCTTTCTTT. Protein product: CASSVGGGVMNTEAFF.

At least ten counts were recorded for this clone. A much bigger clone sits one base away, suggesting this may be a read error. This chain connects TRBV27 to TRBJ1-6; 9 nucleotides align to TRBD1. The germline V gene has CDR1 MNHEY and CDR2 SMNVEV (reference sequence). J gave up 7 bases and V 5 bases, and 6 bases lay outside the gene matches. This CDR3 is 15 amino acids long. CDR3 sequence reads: CASSTAGTGNSPLHF. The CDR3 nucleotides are TGTGCCAGCAGTACTGCCGGGACAGGGAATTCACCCCTCCACTTT.

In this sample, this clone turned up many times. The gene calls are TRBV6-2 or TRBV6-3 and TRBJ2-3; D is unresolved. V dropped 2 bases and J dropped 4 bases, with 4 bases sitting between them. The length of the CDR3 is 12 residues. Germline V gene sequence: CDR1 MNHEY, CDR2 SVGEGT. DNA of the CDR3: TGTGCCAGCAGTTACATGGCAGATACGCAGTATTTT. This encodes CASSYMADTQYF.

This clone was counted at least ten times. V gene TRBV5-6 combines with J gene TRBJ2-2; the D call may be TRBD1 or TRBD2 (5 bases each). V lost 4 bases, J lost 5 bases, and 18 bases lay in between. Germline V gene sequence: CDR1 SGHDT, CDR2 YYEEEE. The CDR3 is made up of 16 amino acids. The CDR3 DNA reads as TGTGCCAGCAGCAGTACTAGAGTCGCAGGGACCGGGGAGCTGTTTTTT. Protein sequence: CASSSTRVAGTGELFF.

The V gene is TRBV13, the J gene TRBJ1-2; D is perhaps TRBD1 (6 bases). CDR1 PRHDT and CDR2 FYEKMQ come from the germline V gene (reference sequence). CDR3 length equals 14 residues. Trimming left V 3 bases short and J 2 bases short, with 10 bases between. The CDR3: CASSFQGINYGYTF. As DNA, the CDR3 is TGTGCCAGCAGCTTCCAGGGGATCAACTATGGCTACACCTTC.

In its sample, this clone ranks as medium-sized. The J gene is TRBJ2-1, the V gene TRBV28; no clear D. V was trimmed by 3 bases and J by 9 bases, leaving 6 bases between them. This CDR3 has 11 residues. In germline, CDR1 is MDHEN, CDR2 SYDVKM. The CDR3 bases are TGTGCCAGCAGTTTGCTGTCTGAGCAGTTCTTC. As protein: CASSLLSEQFF.

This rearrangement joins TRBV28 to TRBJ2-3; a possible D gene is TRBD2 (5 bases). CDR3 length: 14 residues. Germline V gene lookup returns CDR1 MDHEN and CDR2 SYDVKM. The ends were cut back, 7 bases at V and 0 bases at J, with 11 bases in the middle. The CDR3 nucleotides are TGTGCCAGCATGCATGGACTGAGCACAGATACGCAGTATTTT. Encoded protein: CASMHGLSTDTQYF.

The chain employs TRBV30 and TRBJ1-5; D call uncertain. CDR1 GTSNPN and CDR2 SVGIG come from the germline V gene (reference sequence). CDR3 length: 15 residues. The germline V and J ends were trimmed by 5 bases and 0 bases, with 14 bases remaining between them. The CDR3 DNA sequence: TGTGCCTGGGGCTTCGGAGGGCATAGCAATCAGCCCCAGCATTTT. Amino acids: CAWGFGGHSNQPQHF.